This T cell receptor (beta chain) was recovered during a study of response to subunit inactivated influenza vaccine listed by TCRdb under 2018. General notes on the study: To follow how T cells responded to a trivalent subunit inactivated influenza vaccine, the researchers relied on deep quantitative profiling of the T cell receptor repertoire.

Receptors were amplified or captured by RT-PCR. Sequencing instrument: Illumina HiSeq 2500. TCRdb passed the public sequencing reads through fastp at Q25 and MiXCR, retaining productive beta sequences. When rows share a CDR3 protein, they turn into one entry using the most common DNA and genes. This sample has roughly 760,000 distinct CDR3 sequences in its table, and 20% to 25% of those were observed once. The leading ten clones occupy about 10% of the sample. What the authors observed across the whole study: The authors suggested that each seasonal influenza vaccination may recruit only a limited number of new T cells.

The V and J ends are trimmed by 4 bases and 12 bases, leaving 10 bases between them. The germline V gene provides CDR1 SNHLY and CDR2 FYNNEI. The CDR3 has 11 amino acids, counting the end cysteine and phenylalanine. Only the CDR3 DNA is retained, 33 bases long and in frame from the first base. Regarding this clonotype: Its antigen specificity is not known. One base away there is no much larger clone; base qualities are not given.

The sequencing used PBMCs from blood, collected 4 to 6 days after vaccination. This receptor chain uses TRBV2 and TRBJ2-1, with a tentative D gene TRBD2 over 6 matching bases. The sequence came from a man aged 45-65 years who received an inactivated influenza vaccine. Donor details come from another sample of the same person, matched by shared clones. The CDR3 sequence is CASSGTTRQFF. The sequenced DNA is TGTGCCAGCAGTGGGACTACTCGGCAGTTCTTC.